This T cell receptor beta chain was sequenced during a study of identical twins. About this clonotype: Its antigen is unknown.

General study results and limits: Models predicted too little out-of-frame TCR alpha sharing in monozygotic twins.

This CDR3 spans 18 amino acids. J was trimmed by 2 bases and V by 6 bases; bases with no gene match: 12. Germline V CDR1 and CDR2: SQVTM, ANQGSEA. It was template switching that added a universal primer site, and there were unique molecular identifiers on the cDNA. One entry per CDR3 protein results from TCRdb running MiXCR on the 5' RACE reads. The repertoire consists of a few hundred thousand distinct CDR3 sequences, with roughly 8% occurring once and the leading ten covering 3% to 3.5%. This sample was shared with a second study, whose subject was yellow fever vaccine responses in identical twins.

The sequencing input was CD8+ T cells sorted from blood. The V and J genes are TRBV29-1 and TRBJ2-1; 14 bases align to TRBD2. This TCR derives from a woman between 18 and 29 years old in good health. CDR3 DNA: TGCAGCGTCAACAGGGGACTAGCGGGGGCCCATCCCTACAATGAGCAGTTCTTC. Translated: CSVNRGLAGAHPYNEQFF.